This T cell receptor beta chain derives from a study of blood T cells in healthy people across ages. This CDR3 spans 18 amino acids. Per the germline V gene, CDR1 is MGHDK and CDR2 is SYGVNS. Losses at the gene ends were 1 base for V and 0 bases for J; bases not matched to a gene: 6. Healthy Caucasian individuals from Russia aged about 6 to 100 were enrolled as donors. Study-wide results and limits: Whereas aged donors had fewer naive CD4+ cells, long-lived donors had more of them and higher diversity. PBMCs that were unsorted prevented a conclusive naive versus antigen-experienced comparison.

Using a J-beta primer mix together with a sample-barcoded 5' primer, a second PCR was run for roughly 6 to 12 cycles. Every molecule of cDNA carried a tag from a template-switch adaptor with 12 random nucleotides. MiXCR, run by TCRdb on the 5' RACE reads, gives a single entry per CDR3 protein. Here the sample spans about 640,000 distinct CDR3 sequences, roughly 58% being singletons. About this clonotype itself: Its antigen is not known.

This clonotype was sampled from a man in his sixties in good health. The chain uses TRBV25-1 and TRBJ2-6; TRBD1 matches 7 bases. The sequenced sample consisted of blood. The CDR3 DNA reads TGTGCCAGCAGTGAATTTGGGACAGCCAACTCTGGGGCCAACGTCCTGACTTTC. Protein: CASSEFGTANSGANVLTF.